Listed here is a single T cell receptor (beta chain). Its antigen is undetermined. Its ends do not fully match the called genes, so a read error is possible. The data stem from a study of blood T cells in healthy people across ages. Study outcomes and limitations: Nothing was known about donor CMV status, and this possibly confounded expanded clonotype changes. Diversity of TCR beta per million T cells declined in a roughly linear way with age. Long-lived donors carried more naive CD4+ cells and greater diversity than aged donors.

The germline gives CDR1 MNHEY, CDR2 SMNVEV (reference sequence). The CDR3 is 13 amino acids. The study isolated at least 6 million PBMCs from each sample. Combining a sample-barcoded 5' primer with a J-beta primer mix, a second PCR ran for about 7 to 11 cycles. TCRdb re-called the 5' RACE reads with MiXCR, one entry per CDR3 protein. This sample carries fewer than 2,000,000 distinct CDR3 sequences, roughly 32% of them seen once, and the ten largest clones take around 10%. The chain employs TRBV27 and TRBJ2-3; no clear D gene. Sequencing was done on a sample of blood. The source is a woman in her thirties in good health. CDR3 protein: CASGLTRLDTQYF. The DNA for the CDR3 is TGTGCCAGCGGTTTAACGAGGCTAGATACGCAGTATTTT.